Reported below is one T cell receptor (beta chain). This record belongs to a study of blood T cell repertoires in COVID-19. After removal of 4 bases from V and 5 bases from J, the junction contained 6 bases not matched to a gene. Germline CDR1 is MNHEY and CDR2 is SVGAGI. The length of the CDR3 is 14 residues. The data were produced by immunoSEQ multiplex PCR, yet TCRdb's version contains in-frame clones alone and is incomplete. The table records 350,000 to 500,000 clones, roughly 90% of them present only once. Sequences were obtained from peripheral blood. This clonotype originated in a man aged 18 to 30 with COVID-19, enrolled during active disease. This chain uses TRBV6-5 with TRBJ2-3, with 7 nucleotides matching TRBD1. In nucleotides, the CDR3 is TGTGCCAGCAGTTCTCTACAGGGGCAAGATACGCAGTATTTT. Its protein is CASSSLQGQDTQYF.